Presented here are 19 T cell receptor beta chains from one specimen sequenced in a study of T-cell memory formation after mild COVID-19 (dated by TCRdb to the early 2020s). To prepare the library, 5' RACE was applied. The run used an Illumina NovaSeq 6000. The public reads were run again by TCRdb, first through fastp at Q25 and then through MiXCR, and only productive beta chains were kept. Duplicate CDR3 protein sequences are folded into a single record with the most common DNA and genes. The sample table holds approximately 250,000 distinct CDR3 sequences, of which approximately 15% were seen once. Clones ranked in the top ten supply approximately 20% of the sample. Input material: PBMCs or a T cell subset sorted from them (not recorded which). The receptors stem from a man between 18 and 29 years old who had mild COVID-19 (a few samples of this study predate the infection). The sample titles of this study are shuffled in the database, so cell type and time point are left out; the donor was told from shared clones.

The sample holds a few counts of this clonotype. The chain combines TRBV10-3 with TRBJ1-1; D perhaps matches TRBD1 (6 bases). Germline CDR1 ENHRY, CDR2 SYGVKD. The CDR3 extends over 14 amino acids. V shed 4 bases and J shed 2 bases, with 11 bases lying between them. The CDR3 DNA is TGTGCCATCAGTGCGGGGGGCACCAACACTGAAGCTTTCTTT. It specifies CAISAGGTNTEAFF.

The chain couples TRBV6-6 to TRBJ2-1; D gene uncertain. The CDR3 is made up of 16 amino acids. Deletions cut 6 bases from V and 0 bases from J, with 15 bases between. Germline CDR1 and CDR2: MNHNY and SVGAGI (reference sequence). The DNA for the CDR3 is TGTGCCAGCAGGGACCCCAGTTCTCTCTCCTACAATGAGCAGTTCTTC. Residues: CASRDPSSLSYNEQFF.

Ten or more counts support this clonotype. The J gene is TRBJ2-5, the V gene TRBV5-1; 7 bases align to TRBD2. Germline CDR1 reads SGHRS; CDR2 reads YFSETQ. This CDR3 region has 15 residues. V shed 5 bases and J 1 base; nucleotides not matched to a gene: 8. The CDR3 DNA reads as TGCGCCAGCAGGCCGGTTAGCGGGCCCCAAGAGACCCAGTACTTC. Amino acids: CASRPVSGPQETQYF.

This chain links TRBV5-1 with TRBJ2-3, with D tentatively TRBD2 (6 bases). CDR1 and CDR2 from the germline V gene are SGHRS and YFSETQ. V was pared by 4 bases and J by 4 bases, with 19 bases between. The CDR3 covers 16 residues. DNA for the CDR3: TGCGCCAGCAGCCCTGGACTCTTTGGAGGGTCAGATACGCAGTATTTT. This codes for CASSPGLFGGSDTQYF.

This clonotype was counted only a few times. The chain employs TRBV15 and TRBJ1-6; D not certain. This CDR3 comprises 17 residues. Trimming stripped 0 bases from V and 0 bases from J, with 9 bases between. Germline lookup yields CDR1 LNHNV and CDR2 YYDKDF (reference sequence). CDR3 DNA: TGTGCCACCAGCAGAGATCTCCCGAGCTCCTATAATTCACCCCTCCACTTT. Translated, it gives CATSRDLPSSYNSPLHF.

The chain carries TRBV18 and TRBJ2-7; TRBD2 might be the D (5 bases). V shed 2 bases and J shed 4 bases, with 9 bases lying between them. The CDR3 consists of 13 residues. Germline V gene data show CDR1 as KGHSH and CDR2 as LQKENI. The CDR3 reads CASSPGELYEQYV. DNA of the CDR3: TGTGCCAGCTCACCAGGGGAGTTGTACGAGCAGTACGTC.

This clonotype was counted between two and nine times. The chain is built from TRBV4-1 and TRBJ2-3; D gene unclear. Trimming cost V 1 base and J 2 bases, with 7 bases left between them. This CDR3 spans 14 amino acids. Germline CDR1 reads MGHRA; CDR2 reads YSYEKL. The chain's CDR3 is CASSQGDPTDTQYF. The CDR3 DNA sequence: TGCGCCAGCAGCCAAGGAGACCCCACAGATACGCAGTATTTT.

This clonotype was observed a handful of times. This chain links TRBV7-3 with TRBJ1-2; 7 bases line up with TRBD1. The CDR3 length is 15 residues. V lost 5 bases to trimming and J lost 6 bases; unmatched junction nucleotides: 12. The germline V gene encodes CDR1 SGHTA and CDR2 FQGTGA. The CDR3: CASSPRRDSTNGYTF. CDR3 sequence (DNA): TGTGCCAGCAGCCCCCGCCGGGACAGTACTAATGGCTACACCTTC.

The chain employs TRBV7-9 and TRBJ1-3, with a tentative D call TRBD1 (6 bases). The CDR3 is 15 amino acids. Per the germline V gene, CDR1 is SEHNR and CDR2 is FQNEAQ (reference sequence). The V gene lost 5 bases and the J gene lost 3 bases, with 14 bases spanning the gap. The CDR3 DNA sequence: TGTGCCAGCAGCCAAAGACAGGATTTTGGAAACACCATATATTTT. It specifies CASSQRQDFGNTIYF.

This clonotype was detected only a few times. The rearrangement links TRBV6-2 or TRBV6-3 to TRBJ2-2, with D unclear. V was trimmed by 6 bases and J by 6 bases, leaving 11 bases between them. CDR1 is MNHEY, CDR2 SVGEGT, per germline. This CDR3 spans 13 amino acids. CDR3 coding DNA: TGTGCCAGCAGCACCTCCCAGGCCGGGGAGCTGTTTTTT. It is translated as CASSTSQAGELFF.

This clonotype was seen a handful of times. The chain links TRBV4-1 to TRBJ1-4; D is undetermined. With 4 bases removed from V and 6 bases from J, the gap between germline ends came to 12 bases. Germline V lookup: CDR1 MGHRA, CDR2 YSYEKL. The CDR3 consists of 14 residues. The CDR3 region is CASSPRMGDEKLFF. The DNA for the CDR3 is TGCGCCAGCAGCCCTCGAATGGGCGATGAAAAACTGTTTTTT.

This chain joins TRBV20-1 and TRBJ1-5, with D hard to call. V was shortened by 1 base and J by 7 bases, with 14 bases between the two germline ends. CDR1 and CDR2 (germline): DFQATT, SNEGSKA (reference sequence). There are 14 residues in the CDR3. CDR3 DNA sequence: TGCAGTGCTAGAGTCCCGGAGGGCGGGCAGCCCCAGCATTTT. This codes for CSARVPEGGQPQHF.

This clonotype was observed many times. The chain has TRBV20-1 and TRBJ2-5, with TRBD2 identical over 11 bases. The CDR3 has 16 residues. The germline gives CDR1 DFQATT, CDR2 SNEGSKA (reference sequence). Trimming cost V 0 bases and J 2 bases; bases outside gene matches: 5. The CDR3 region is CSARELAGGQQETQYF. CDR3 DNA sequence: TGCAGTGCTAGAGAGCTAGCGGGGGGCCAACAAGAGACCCAGTACTTC.

This rearrangement joins TRBV10-1 to TRBJ2-5, with D perhaps being TRBD1 or TRBD2 (6 bases each). This CDR3 contains 15 residues. Per the germline V gene, CDR1 is WNHNN and CDR2 is SYGVQD (reference sequence). V lost 0 bases and J 1 base, leaving 9 bases between the germline ends. CDR3 nucleotide sequence: TGCGCCAGCAGTGAGTCGCCGGGGGCCCAAGAGACCCAGTACTTC. Translation: CASSESPGAQETQYF.

This clonotype was found a few times. The J gene is TRBJ1-6, the V gene TRBV7-8; D gene unclear. V lost 8 bases, J lost 0 bases, and 14 bases lay in between. This CDR3 is built from 16 residues. CDR1 is SGHVS, CDR2 FQNEAQ, per germline. The CDR3 spells CASSNAQSSYNSPLHF. The CDR3 region has the DNA TGTGCCAGCTCGAATGCCCAGAGCTCCTATAATTCACCCCTCCACTTT.

There are a few counts of this clonotype. CDR3: CASSWGQASNTEAFF. CDR3 nucleotides: TGCGCCAGCAGCTGGGGACAGGCCTCGAACACTGAAGCTTTCTTT. This chain connects TRBV5-1 to TRBJ1-1; 8 nucleotides match TRBD1. Germline assignment: CDR1 SGHRS and CDR2 YFSETQ. The V gene end was trimmed by 3 bases and the J gene end by 1 base; junction bases not matched to a gene: 5. The CDR3 totals 15 residues.

The V gene is TRBV27, the J gene TRBJ2-1; D is possibly TRBD2 (7 bases). The CDR3 consists of 14 residues. V shed 3 bases and J shed 9 bases, with 15 bases lying between them. Germline-derived CDR1 and CDR2 are MNHEY and SMNVEV (reference sequence). Written as DNA, the CDR3 is TGTGCCAGCAGTTTTGGGGGGGCGATGCCTGAGCAGTTCTTC. As protein: CASSFGGAMPEQFF.

Many counts were recorded for this clonotype. The gene calls are TRBV18 and TRBJ2-7; D is uncertain. Deletions cut 0 bases from V and 4 bases from J, with 10 bases between. Per the germline V gene, CDR1 is KGHSH and CDR2 is LQKENI. CDR3 length: 14 residues. CDR3 protein: CASSPPVPSYEQYV. For the CDR3, the DNA is TGTGCCAGCTCACCACCTGTCCCCAGTTACGAGCAGTACGTC.

The chain's CDR3 is CASSSWTGGGNEQFF. The DNA for the CDR3 is TGCGCCAGCAGCTCGTGGACAGGGGGTGGCAATGAGCAGTTCTTC. The chain couples TRBV5-1 to TRBJ2-1; TRBD1 matches at 10 bases. The CDR3 consists of 15 residues. The germline V gene encodes CDR1 SGHRS and CDR2 YFSETQ. The V segment lost 3 bases and the J segment 6 bases; nucleotides outside the gene matches: 6.